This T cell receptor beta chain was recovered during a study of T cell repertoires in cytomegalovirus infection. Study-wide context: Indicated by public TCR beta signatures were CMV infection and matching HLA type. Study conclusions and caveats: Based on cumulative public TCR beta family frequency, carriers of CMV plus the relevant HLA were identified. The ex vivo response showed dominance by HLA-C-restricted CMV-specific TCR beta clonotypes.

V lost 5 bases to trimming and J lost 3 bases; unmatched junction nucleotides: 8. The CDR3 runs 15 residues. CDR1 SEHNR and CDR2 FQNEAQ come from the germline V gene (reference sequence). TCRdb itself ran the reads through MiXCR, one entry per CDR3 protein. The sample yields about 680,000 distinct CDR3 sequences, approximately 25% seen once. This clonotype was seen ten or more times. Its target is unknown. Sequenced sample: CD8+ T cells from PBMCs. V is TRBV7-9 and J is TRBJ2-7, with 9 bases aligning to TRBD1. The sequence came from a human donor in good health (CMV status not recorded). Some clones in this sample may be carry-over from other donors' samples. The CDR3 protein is CASSAPDRGGYEQYF. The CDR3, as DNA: TGTGCCAGCAGCGCACCGGACAGGGGAGGCTACGAGCAGTACTTC.